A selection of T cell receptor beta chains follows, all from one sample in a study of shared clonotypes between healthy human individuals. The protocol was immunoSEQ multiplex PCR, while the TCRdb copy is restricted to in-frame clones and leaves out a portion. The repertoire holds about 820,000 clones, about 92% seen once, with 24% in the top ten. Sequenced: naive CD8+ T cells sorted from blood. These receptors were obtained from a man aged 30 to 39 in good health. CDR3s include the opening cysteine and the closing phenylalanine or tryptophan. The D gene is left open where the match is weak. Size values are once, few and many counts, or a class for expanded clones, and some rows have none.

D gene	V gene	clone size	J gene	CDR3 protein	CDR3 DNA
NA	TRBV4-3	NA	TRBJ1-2	CASSQGHSTEGYTF	TGCGCCAGCAGCCAAGGCCATTCGACAGAAGGCTACACCTTC
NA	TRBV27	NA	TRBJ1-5	CASSLSLDLSGTQPQHF	TGTGCCAGCAGTTTATCGTTGGACCTGTCAGGGACTCAGCCCCAGCATTTT
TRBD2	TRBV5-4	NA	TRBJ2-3	CASSLGGGSITLAGTDTQYF	TGTGCCAGCAGCTTGGGGGGCGGGAGCATTACTCTCGCCGGAACAGATACGCAGTATTTT
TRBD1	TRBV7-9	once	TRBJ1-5	CASSSTRDRDGNQPQHF	TGTGCCAGCAGCTCTACCCGGGACAGGGATGGCAATCAGCCCCAGCATTTT
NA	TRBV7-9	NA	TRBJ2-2	CASTISVQVGTGELFF	TGTGCCAGCACCATCAGCGTCCAGGTTGGCACCGGGGAGCTGTTTTTT
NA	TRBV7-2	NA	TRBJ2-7	CASSLLNKRAYEQYF	TGTGCCAGCAGCTTATTAAACAAAAGGGCTTACGAGCAGTACTTC
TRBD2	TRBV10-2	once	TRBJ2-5	CASSEGLAVQETQYF	TGCGCCAGCAGTGAGGGACTAGCGGTGCAAGAGACCCAGTACTTC
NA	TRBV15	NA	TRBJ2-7	CATSRDAEDEQYF	TGTGCCACCAGCAGAGATGCGGAAGACGAGCAGTACTTC
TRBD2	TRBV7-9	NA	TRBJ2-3	CASSPEREQDTQYF	TGTGCCAGCAGCCCCGAGCGGGAACAAGATACGCAGTATTTT
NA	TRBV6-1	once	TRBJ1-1	CASSDLPTADTEAFF	TGTGCCAGCAGTGATCTTCCAACGGCGGACACTGAAGCTTTCTTT
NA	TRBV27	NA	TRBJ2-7	CASSSGAYSYEQYF	TGTGCCAGCAGTTCGGGAGCGTACTCCTACGAGCAGTACTTC
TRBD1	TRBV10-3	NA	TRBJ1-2	CAIRATGDSYGYTF	TGTGCCATCAGGGCGACAGGGGATAGCTATGGCTACACCTTC
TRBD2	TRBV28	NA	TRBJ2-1	CASRKGLAGANEQFF	TGTGCCAGCAGAAAGGGACTAGCGGGAGCTAATGAGCAGTTCTTC
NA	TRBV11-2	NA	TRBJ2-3	CASTSFSTDTQYF	TGTGCCAGCACCTCCTTTAGCACAGATACGCAGTATTTT
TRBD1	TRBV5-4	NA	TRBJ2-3	CASSLKFGQGIYGDTQYF	TGTGCCAGCAGCTTGAAGTTCGGACAGGGGATATATGGAGATACGCAGTATTTT
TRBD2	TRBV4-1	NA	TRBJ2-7	CASSQVEGGTYEQYF	TGCGCCAGCAGCCAAGTTGAGGGAGGGACCTACGAGCAGTACTTC
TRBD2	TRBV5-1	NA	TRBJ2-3	CASSLGTSGAGTQYF	TGCGCCAGCAGCTTGGGGACTAGCGGAGCCGGTACGCAGTATTTT
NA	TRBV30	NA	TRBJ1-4	CAWSVDFGREKLFF	TGTGCCTGGAGTGTTGACTTCGGACGGGAAAAACTGTTTTTT
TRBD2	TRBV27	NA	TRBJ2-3	CASRGHLGLAAGDTQYF	TGTGCCAGCAGGGGACACCTCGGACTAGCCGCCGGAGATACGCAGTATTTT
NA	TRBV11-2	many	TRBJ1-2	CASSPSGGLQRWGYTF	TGTGCCAGCAGCCCCTCGGGGGGACTCCAAAGGTGGGGCTACACCTTC
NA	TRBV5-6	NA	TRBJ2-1	CASSSDSQNEQFF	TGTGCCAGCAGCTCGGACAGCCAAAATGAGCAGTTCTTC
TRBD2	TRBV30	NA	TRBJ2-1	CAWSGGGSSYNEQFF	TGTGCCTGGAGTGGGGGAGGGAGCTCCTACAATGAGCAGTTCTTC
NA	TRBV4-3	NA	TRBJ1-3	CASSQDWSSGNTIYF	TGCGCCAGCAGCCAAGATTGGAGCTCTGGAAACACCATATATTTT
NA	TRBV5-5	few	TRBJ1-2	CASSPRSPGGYTF	TGTGCCAGCAGCCCAAGGTCTCCTGGTGGCTACACCTTC
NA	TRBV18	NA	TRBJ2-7	CASSPPEGYYEQYF	TGTGCCAGCTCACCGCCGGAAGGTTACTACGAGCAGTACTTC
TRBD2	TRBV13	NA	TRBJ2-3	CASSKLAGGTDTQYF	TGTGCCAGCAGCAAACTAGCGGGAGGCACAGATACGCAGTATTTT
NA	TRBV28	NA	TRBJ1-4	CASTPLLGKDEKLFF	TGTGCCAGCACCCCTTTATTAGGGAAGGATGAAAAACTGTTTTTT
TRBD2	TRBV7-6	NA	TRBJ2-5	CASSFSGGESQETQYF	TGTGCCAGCAGCTTTTCGGGGGGAGAAAGCCAAGAGACCCAGTACTTC
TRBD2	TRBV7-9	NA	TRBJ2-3	CASSAPLAGWADTQYF	TGTGCCAGCAGCGCCCCACTAGCGGGATGGGCAGATACGCAGTATTTT
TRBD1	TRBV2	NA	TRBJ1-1	CASSDAKDRVTEAFF	TGTGCCAGCAGTGACGCCAAGGACAGGGTTACTGAAGCTTTCTTT
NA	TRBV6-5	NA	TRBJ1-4	CASSYSVGEKLFF	TGTGCCAGCAGTTACTCGGTTGGTGAAAAACTGTTTTTT
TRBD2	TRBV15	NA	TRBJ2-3	CATSRGSGGTDTQYF	TGTGCCACCAGCAGAGGCAGCGGGGGCACAGATACGCAGTATTTT
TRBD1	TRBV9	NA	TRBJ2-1	CASSATFRDRGFRDEQFF	TGTGCCAGCAGCGCCACTTTCCGGGACAGAGGGTTTAGGGATGAGCAGTTCTTC
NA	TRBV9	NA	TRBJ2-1	CASSATNEQFF	TGTGCCAGCAGCGCCACCAATGAGCAGTTCTTC
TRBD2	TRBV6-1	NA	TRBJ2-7	CASSAILAGNYEQYF	TGTGCCAGCAGTGCAATATTAGCGGGAAACTACGAGCAGTACTTC
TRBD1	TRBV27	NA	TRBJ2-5	CASSFIGGETQYF	TGTGCCAGCAGTTTTATAGGGGGCGAGACCCAGTACTTC
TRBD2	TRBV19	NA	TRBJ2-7	CATSPYSGSYEQYF	TGTGCCACATCACCATATAGCGGGTCATACGAGCAGTACTTC
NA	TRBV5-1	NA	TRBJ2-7	CASSRPDSSYEQYF	TGCGCCAGCAGCCGCCCCGACAGCTCCTACGAGCAGTACTTC
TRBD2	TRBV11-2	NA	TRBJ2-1	CASIPGLADDHTYNEQFF	TGTGCCAGCATTCCGGGACTAGCGGACGATCATACCTACAATGAGCAGTTCTTC
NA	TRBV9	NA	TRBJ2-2	CASNGRTMNTGELFF	TGTGCCAGCAACGGTCGGACAATGAACACCGGGGAGCTGTTTTTT